This T cell receptor (beta chain) was obtained from a study of early T cells in non-severe SARS-CoV-2 infection. Study-level information: Sequencing was performed on bulk RNA from unsorted whole blood, leaving chains unpaired.

The CDR3 runs 15 residues. The V gene lost 5 bases and the J gene lost 1 base, with 15 bases spanning the gap. Germline V CDR1 and CDR2: SGHVS, FQNEAQ. This clonotype appeared many times. Its matching antigen is unknown. Unique molecular identifier tags were affixed to discrete cDNA molecules. TCRdb re-derived calls from the 5' RACE reads in MiXCR, one entry per CDR3 protein. Among some 70,000 distinct CDR3 sequences listed, 4.9% were seen once. Study-level findings and limits: VDJdb matches were skewed toward anti-spike CD8 T cell responses.

The chain links TRBV7-8 to TRBJ2-7, with a tentative D call TRBD1 (6 bases). This TCR came from an adult who was a healthcare worker with PCR-confirmed SARS-CoV-2 infection or an uninfected control (not recorded which). Sequences were obtained from whole blood. The CDR3 is CASSPPNDRSYEQYF. DNA for the CDR3: TGTGCCAGCAGCCCGCCTAATGACAGGTCCTACGAGCAGTACTTC.